Below, 18 T cell receptor beta chains from the same sample are listed, as sequenced in a study of shared clonotypes between healthy human individuals. CD45RO-negative, CCR7-selected cells formed the naive CD8 fraction, which excluded terminally differentiated effector memory CD45RA+ cells. Generated by immunoSEQ multiplex PCR, the TCRdb table keeps only in-frame clones and is missing some. Of roughly 2.1 million clones listed, about 92% are singletons. What was sequenced was naive CD8+ T cells from PBMCs. These TCRs come from a man between 18 and 35 years old in good health. Some clones in this sample may be carry-over from other donors' samples.

This clone has just one count. V gene TRBV5-1 combines with J gene TRBJ2-2; the match to TRBD1 covers 12 bases. V lost 0 bases and J lost 6; bases outside the gene matches: 3. CDR1 and CDR2 (germline): SGHRS, YFSETQ. The CDR3 runs to 16 residues. Written as DNA, the CDR3 is TGCGCCAGCAGCTTGGAGGGACAGGGGGCGGCCGGGGAGCTGTTTTTT. Translation: CASSLEGQGAAGELFF. The full variable domain, rest sourced from reference TRBV5-1 and TRBJ2-2, is KAGVTQTPRYLIKTRGQQVTLSCSPISGHRSVSWYQQTPGQGLQFLFEYFSETQRNKGNFPGRFSGRQFSNSRSEMNVSTLELGDSALYLCASSLEGQGAAGELFFGEGSRLTVL.

The CDR3 DNA reads TGTGCCAGCAGCTTATTGCAGCGGGGGGGTTACGAGCAGTACTTC. It specifies CASSLLQRGGYEQYF. This chain links TRBV7-9 with TRBJ2-7, with TRBD2 matching 10 bases. The CDR3 covers 15 residues. Trimming at V came to 2 bases and at J to 4 bases, leaving 5 bases not matched to a gene. Looked up from germline, CDR1 is SEHNR and CDR2 is FQNEAQ (reference sequence).

This clone appeared a single time. DNA of the CDR3: TGCGCCAGCAGCCCCTCAACCACAGGGAAAAACGAGCAGTACTTC. It is translated as CASSPSTTGKNEQYF. The V and J genes are TRBV4-1 and TRBJ2-7, with D possibly TRBD1 on 6 matching bases. The CDR3 has 15 residues. Trimming took off 4 bases at V and 5 bases at J, with 18 bases between the two ends. Per the germline V gene, CDR1 is MGHRA and CDR2 is YSYEKL.

This chain connects TRBV10-2 to TRBJ2-2; 7 nucleotides line up with TRBD1. CDR3 length: 16 residues. V dropped 4 bases and J dropped 5; count of bases not matched to a gene: 10. Germline V gene lookup returns CDR1 WSHSY and CDR2 SAAADI. The DNA of the CDR3 is TGCGCCAGCAGTGGAAGCGACAGGGTGGGGACCGGGGAGCTGTTTTTT. This translates into CASSGSDRVGTGELFF.

The CDR3 DNA reads TGTGCCAGCAGCCACCGACTAGCCAACGAGCAGTACTTC. Translating gives CASSHRLANEQYF. The gene calls are TRBV6-5 and TRBJ2-7; 7 bases match TRBD2. The CDR3 has 13 amino acids. CDR1 MNHEY and CDR2 SVGAGI come from the germline V gene. V shed 6 bases and J 5 bases; nucleotides not matched to a gene: 7.

This chain links TRBV19 with TRBJ1-2, with D hard to call. CDR1 LNHDA and CDR2 SQIVND come from the germline V gene (reference sequence). The V end was cut by 1 base, the J end by 8 bases, with 8 bases between. The CDR3 contains 12 residues. CDR3 DNA: TGTGCCAGTAGTATAGGCCATACCGGCTACACCTTC. Encoded protein: CASSIGHTGYTF.

The V and J genes are TRBV29-1 and TRBJ2-1; D could derive from TRBD1 or TRBD2 (5 bases each). This CDR3 spans 15 amino acids. The germline V gene has CDR1 SQVTM and CDR2 ANQGSEA. Trimming shortened V by 4 bases and J by 0 bases, and 13 bases separated the two germline ends. This chain's CDR3 is CSVGGADYSYNEQFF. As DNA, the CDR3 is TGCAGCGTTGGAGGGGCAGACTACTCCTACAATGAGCAGTTCTTC.

The genes are TRBV27 and TRBJ2-7; D remains unclear. Trimming shortened V by 5 bases and J by 3 bases, and 11 bases separated the two germline ends. The germline CDR1 and CDR2 sequences are MNHEY and SMNVEV (reference sequence). The CDR3 is 13 residues long. The CDR3 DNA reads as TGTGCCAGCAGTCCCCGCGCAGGCTACGAGCAGTACTTC. Its translation is CASSPRAGYEQYF.

CDR3 loop: CAISEPPEGDTDTQYF. The CDR3 DNA follows: TGTGCCATCAGTGAACCCCCGGAGGGGGACACAGATACGCAGTATTTT. The V gene is TRBV10-3, the J gene TRBJ2-3; D is possibly TRBD1 or TRBD2 (6 bases each). Trimming cost V 3 bases and J 2 bases, with 15 bases left between them. The CDR3 is 16 amino acids. Germline CDR1 reads ENHRY; CDR2 reads SYGVKD.

This sequence joins TRBV4-2 and TRBJ2-7; the match to TRBD2 covers 10 bases. This CDR3 has 16 amino acids. CDR1 is LGHNA and CDR2 is YNFKEQ in the germline V gene. V lost 0 bases, J lost 0 bases, and 2 bases stayed unmatched. The CDR3 DNA reads TGTGCCAGCAGCCAAGAGGGACTAGCGACCTCCTACGAGCAGTACTTC. Protein sequence: CASSQEGLATSYEQYF.

This chain uses TRBV19 with TRBJ1-1; perhaps TRBD1 as D (5 bases). V was trimmed by 8 bases and J by 7 bases, leaving 8 bases between them. CDR3 size: 10 residues. Germline V gene lookup returns CDR1 LNHDA and CDR2 SQIVND (reference sequence). The CDR3 region is CASRDGEAFF. The CDR3 nucleotides read TGTGCCAGTCGGGACGGTGAAGCTTTCTTT.

The chain combines TRBV29-1 with TRBJ2-3; tentative D call: TRBD2 (7 bases). Per the germline V gene, CDR1 is SQVTM and CDR2 is ANQGSEA. Trimming left V 4 bases short and J 2 bases short, with 13 bases between. The CDR3 contains 14 residues. This CDR3 is CSVVGGGFTDTQYF. The CDR3 DNA reads TGCAGCGTTGTAGGGGGAGGGTTCACAGATACGCAGTATTTT.

CDR3 amino acids: CASSLGGAGVNIQYF. The CDR3 DNA reads as TGTGCCAGCAGTCTGGGTGGGGCGGGAGTGAACATTCAGTACTTC. The V call is TRBV27, the J call TRBJ2-4; 7 nucleotides agree with TRBD2. V lost 5 bases to trimming and J lost 7 bases; unmatched junction nucleotides: 11. The CDR3 sequence is 15 residues long. Germline V gene lookup returns CDR1 MNHEY and CDR2 SMNVEV (reference sequence).

The chain couples TRBV28 to TRBJ1-2; 9 bases fit TRBD1. Per germline, CDR1 MDHEN and CDR2 SYDVKM. This CDR3 contains 14 residues. J gave up 4 bases and V 5 bases, and 5 bases lay outside the gene matches. Here the CDR3 reads CASSNRDRAYGYTF. The CDR3 region has the DNA TGTGCCAGCAGTAACCGGGACAGGGCCTATGGCTACACCTTC.

This rearrangement joins TRBV21-1 to TRBJ2-3; the D call TRBD1 from the table was never checked on the DNA. TRBV21-1 is noted as a pseudogene. The CDR3 is 16 amino acids. The CDR3 DNA is TGTGCCAGCAGCCCGAGACCCGGGACAGGGTACAGTACGCAGTATTTT. Protein sequence: CASSPRPGTGYSTQYF.

Concerning this clone itself: This same CDR3 is encoded by further DNA sequences in the sample. The chain is built from TRBV30 and TRBJ2-7; no clear D gene. CDR3 size: 11 residues. The germline V and J ends were trimmed by 2 bases and 2 bases, with 4 bases remaining between them. Germline V lookup: CDR1 GTSNPN, CDR2 SVGIG (reference sequence). The CDR3 sequence is CAWSPAYEQYF. In nucleotides, the CDR3 is TGTGCCTGGAGTCCGGCCTACGAGCAGTACTTC.

About this clone: The same CDR3 also results from other DNA sequences found in this sample. The rearrangement links TRBV15 to TRBJ2-1; tentative D call: TRBD2 (6 bases). With 1 base removed from V and 0 bases from J, the gap between germline ends came to 10 bases. This CDR3 comprises 16 residues. The V gene's germline CDR1 is LNHNV and CDR2 YYDKDF (reference sequence). Here the CDR3 reads CATSRGAGSSYNEQFF. The CDR3, as DNA: TGTGCCACCAGCAGAGGCGCCGGGAGCTCCTACAATGAGCAGTTCTTC.

J is TRBJ2-3 and V is TRBV27; possible D gene TRBD1, 5 bases. Germline-derived CDR1 and CDR2 are MNHEY and SMNVEV (reference sequence). Trimming took off 10 bases at V and 2 bases at J, with 16 bases between the two ends. The CDR3 contains 14 residues. The CDR3 region has the DNA TGTGCCACTCAAGGGGATGAGGCCACAGATACGCAGTATTTT. Amino acid sequence: CATQGDEATDTQYF.